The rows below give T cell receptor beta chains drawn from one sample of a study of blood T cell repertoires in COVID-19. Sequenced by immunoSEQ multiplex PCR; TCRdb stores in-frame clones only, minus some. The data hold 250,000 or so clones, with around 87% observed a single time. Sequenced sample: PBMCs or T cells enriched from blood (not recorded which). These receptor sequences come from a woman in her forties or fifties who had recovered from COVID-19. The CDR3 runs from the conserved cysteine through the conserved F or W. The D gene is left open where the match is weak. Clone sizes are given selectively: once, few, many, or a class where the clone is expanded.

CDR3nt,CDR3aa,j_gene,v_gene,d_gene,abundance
TGTGCCAGCAGTTCATTGAATCAGCCCCAGCATTTT,CASSSLNQPQHF,TRBJ1-5,TRBV28,-,-
TGTGCCTGGAGTGAACAGGGCCCAGATACGCAGTATTTT,CAWSEQGPDTQYF,TRBJ2-3,TRBV30,-,-
TGCGCCAGCAGCCAAAAGGGGGACAGCTGGGCCTACGAGCAGTACTTC,CASSQKGDSWAYEQYF,TRBJ2-7,TRBV4-1,TRBD1,-
TGTGCCAGCAGTTACTCGACAAAACAGATAGCGGGGCCCGGGGAGCTGTTTTTT,CASSYSTKQIAGPGELFF,TRBJ2-2,TRBV6-2/TRBV6-3,TRBD2,-
TGCGCCAGCAGCCCGGAGGTTCAAGAGACCCAGTACTTC,CASSPEVQETQYF,TRBJ2-5,TRBV4-3,-,-
TGTGCCAGCAGCCCACCAGGACTAGCTGGCTCCTACAATGAGCAGTTCTTC,CASSPPGLAGSYNEQFF,TRBJ2-1,TRBV7-9,TRBD2,-
TGCGCCAGCAGCGGATGGACTAGCGGGCTACCGGGGACAGATACGCAGTATTTT,CASSGWTSGLPGTDTQYF,TRBJ2-3,TRBV5-1,TRBD2,-
TGTGCCAGTAGTATTCCCGGCTACGAGCAGTACTTC,CASSIPGYEQYF,TRBJ2-7,TRBV19,-,-
TGTGCCTGGAGTGTCCCACGGACAGGGCCTAATCAGCCCCAGCATTTT,CAWSVPRTGPNQPQHF,TRBJ1-5,TRBV30,TRBD1,-
TGTGCCAGCAGCCGAGTTTCAGGACAGAAAAGAGCTAACTATGGCTACACCTTC,CASSRVSGQKRANYGYTF,TRBJ1-2,TRBV6-2/TRBV6-3,-,-
TGTGCCAGCAGCCAAGGGACTAGCGGGAGGGCCGGCGGGGAGCTGTTTTTT,CASSQGTSGRAGGELFF,TRBJ2-2,TRBV4-2,TRBD2,-
TGTGCCAGCAGCGTGACTAGCGGCCCATTTAAAGCGGATACGCAGTATTTT,CASSVTSGPFKADTQYF,TRBJ2-3,TRBV9,TRBD2,-
TGTGCCAGCAGCTTAGTCGCAGGGTACGAGCAGTACTTC,CASSLVAGYEQYF,TRBJ2-7,TRBV7-6,-,-
TGTGCCAGCAGTCTTTCACAGGGGAATCAGCCCCAGCATTTT,CASSLSQGNQPQHF,TRBJ1-5,TRBV28,TRBD1,-
TGTGCCAGCAGCATCGGGACTAGCGGTACCTACGAGCAGTACTTC,CASSIGTSGTYEQYF,TRBJ2-7,TRBV7-2,TRBD2,-
TGTGCCAGCAGTTCCCCAACTAGCGGGAGTAGCTACGAGCAGTACTTC,CASSSPTSGSSYEQYF,TRBJ2-7,TRBV27,TRBD2,-
TGTGCCAGCTCACCTGGAGGTGCGTTCACTGAAGCTTTCTTT,CASSPGGAFTEAFF,TRBJ1-1,TRBV18,-,once
TGCGCCAGCAGCTTGGAAGCGGGCGCTAGCACAGATACGCAGTATTTT,CASSLEAGASTDTQYF,TRBJ2-3,TRBV5-1,-,-
TGTGCCAGCAGAGAATCGGAAGGTACTACCAATTCACCCCTCCACTTT,CASRESEGTTNSPLHF,TRBJ1-6,TRBV6-1,-,-
TGCAGCGTTCTACTAGCGGGAGTGGAAGAGACCCAGTACTTC,CSVLLAGVEETQYF,TRBJ2-5,TRBV29-1,TRBD2,-
TGTGCCAGCAGTGAATGGGGACAGGGGAGCAATCAGCCCCAGCATTTT,CASSEWGQGSNQPQHF,TRBJ1-5,TRBV6-1,TRBD1,-
TGCGCCAGCAGCTCGGCCGGGACTAGGGAAGAGACCCAGTACTTC,CASSSAGTREETQYF,TRBJ2-5,TRBV5-1,TRBD2,-
TGTGCCAGCAGGACAGCTCAAAACTATGGCTACACCTTC,CASRTAQNYGYTF,TRBJ1-2,TRBV2,-,-
TGTGCCAGCAGTTACGCGGTGGGCACTGAAGCTTTCTTT,CASSYAVGTEAFF,TRBJ1-1,TRBV6-5,-,-
TGCGCCAGCAGCTTGGGACAGGAAAACAATGAGCAGTTCTTC,CASSLGQENNEQFF,TRBJ2-1,TRBV5-1,-,-
TGTGCCTGGATCGGGGACAGGGGCTATGGCTACACCTTC,CAWIGDRGYGYTF,TRBJ1-2,TRBV30,TRBD1,-
TGTGCCAGCCTGGTAGTCAACCCGGGACTAGCGGGAGGGCCTTACAATGAGCAGTTCTTC,CASLVVNPGLAGGPYNEQFF,TRBJ2-1,TRBV4-2,TRBD2,-
TGTGCCAGTAGTTGGGTCCCGAGGGGCAATCAGCCCCAGCATTTT,CASSWVPRGNQPQHF,TRBJ1-5,TRBV19,-,-
TGCGCCAGCAGCCGACTAGCGGGAGAATCCTACAATGAGCAGTTCTTC,CASSRLAGESYNEQFF,TRBJ2-1,TRBV5-1,TRBD2,once
TGTGCCAGCAGCTACACACGCTCTGGAAACACCATATATTTT,CASSYTRSGNTIYF,TRBJ1-3,TRBV7-9,-,-
TGTGCCAGCAGCTTAAAACACCGTAGCGGGAGAAGGTCCTACGAGCAGTACTTC,CASSLKHRSGRRSYEQYF,TRBJ2-7,TRBV7-3,TRBD2,-
TGTGCCAGCAGTTTAAGCGGGAGACCCTACAATGAGCAGTTCTTC,CASSLSGRPYNEQFF,TRBJ2-1,TRBV27,TRBD2,once
TGCGCCAGCAGCTTGGAAGGGGGCGAGCAGTACTTC,CASSLEGGEQYF,TRBJ2-7,TRBV5-1,-,-
TGTGCCAGCAGCTTGGGCCCCGAGGTTGAAAAACTGTTTTTT,CASSLGPEVEKLFF,TRBJ1-4,TRBV5-4,-,-
TGTGCCAGCAGTGGGACAGCTTCAACTAATGAAAAACTGTTTTTT,CASSGTASTNEKLFF,TRBJ1-4,TRBV28,TRBD1,-
TGTGCCATCAGTGAGTCGACGGGTTCCCCAGATACGCAGTATTTT,CAISESTGSPDTQYF,TRBJ2-3,TRBV10-3,-,-
TGTGCCAGCAGCCGACGGGACAGGGTGGAGGAAAAACTGTTTTTT,CASSRRDRVEEKLFF,TRBJ1-4,TRBV25-1,TRBD1,-
TGCGCCAGCAGCTTGGCACTACGGACTAGCGGGAAGGGGTCGTACGAGCAGTACTTC,CASSLALRTSGKGSYEQYF,TRBJ2-7,TRBV5-1,TRBD2,-
TGTGCCTGGAGTGCCCCTTTTGAAGCTTTCTTT,CAWSAPFEAFF,TRBJ1-1,TRBV30,-,-
TGCGCCAGCAGGCTCACCGGGGACAGCTATGGCTACACCTTC,CASRLTGDSYGYTF,TRBJ1-2,TRBV5-1,TRBD1,-
TGCAGCGTTGAAGCATGGGCGGGACCCGTAGATGAGCAGTTCTTC,CSVEAWAGPVDEQFF,TRBJ2-1,TRBV29-1,-,-